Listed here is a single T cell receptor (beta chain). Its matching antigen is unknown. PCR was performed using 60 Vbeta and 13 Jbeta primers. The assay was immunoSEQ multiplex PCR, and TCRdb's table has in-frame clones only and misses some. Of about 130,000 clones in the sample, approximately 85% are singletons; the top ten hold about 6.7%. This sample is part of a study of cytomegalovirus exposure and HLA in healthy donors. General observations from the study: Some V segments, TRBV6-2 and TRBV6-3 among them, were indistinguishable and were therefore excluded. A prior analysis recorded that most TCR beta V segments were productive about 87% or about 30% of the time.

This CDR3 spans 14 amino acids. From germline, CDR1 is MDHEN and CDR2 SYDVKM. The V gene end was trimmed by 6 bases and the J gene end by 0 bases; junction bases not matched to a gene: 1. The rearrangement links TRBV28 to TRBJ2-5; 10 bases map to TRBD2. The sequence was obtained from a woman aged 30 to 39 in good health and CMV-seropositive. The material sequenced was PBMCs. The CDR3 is CASRLAGNQETQYF. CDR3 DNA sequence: TGTGCCAGCAGACTAGCGGGGAACCAAGAGACCCAGTACTTC.